Given below is one T cell receptor (beta chain) in context. This entry comes from a study of blood T cell repertoires in COVID-19. Cohort placement rested on clinical history that participants reported themselves. Libraries were prepared by immunoSEQ multiplex PCR; TCRdb keeps only in-frame clonotypes and omits some of them. The sample includes approximately 200,000 clones, approximately 88% of them seen just once. The V gene's germline CDR1 is SGHVS and CDR2 FQNEAQ. With 5 bases removed from V and 6 bases from J, the gap between germline ends came to 13 bases. CDR3 size: 13 residues. The chain combines TRBV7-8 with TRBJ1-2; D not certain. This receptor was identified in a man between 18 and 29 years old with acute COVID-19. Source material: PBMCs or T cells enriched from blood (not recorded which). In DNA, the CDR3 is TGTGCCAGCAGCCCGGGAGCAAGAAATGGCTACACCTTC. This gives the protein CASSPGARNGYTF.